The rows below give T cell receptor beta chains drawn from one sample of a study of shared clonotypes between healthy human individuals. Using immunoSEQ multiplex PCR, the repertoire was profiled, and TCRdb retains in-frame clones only, with some absent. Among about 1.1 million clones listed, roughly 77% were seen once. Material: memory CD4+ T cells from PBMCs. The receptors derive from a young man in good health. Some clones in this sample may be carry-over from other donors' samples. CDR3s include the opening cysteine and the closing phenylalanine or tryptophan. D genes are given only for firm matches. Rows give clone size only sometimes, using once, few, many, or a class for an expanded clone.

d_gene | abundance | j_gene | v_gene | CDR3aa | CDR3nt
. | . | TRBJ2-1 | TRBV7-9 | CASSALGLSYNEQFF | TGTGCCAGCAGCGCACTTGGTCTCTCCTACAATGAGCAGTTCTTC
. | . | TRBJ1-1 | TRBV5-1 | CASSLPLEGTEAFF | TGCGCCAGCAGCTTGCCCCTTGAGGGGACTGAAGCTTTCTTT
TRBD1 | . | TRBJ1-1 | TRBV29-1 | CSVEDLQAGGAFF | TGCAGCGTTGAAGATCTTCAGGCAGGGGGAGCTTTCTTT
TRBD2 | . | TRBJ2-5 | TRBV5-4 | CASSVGWGGEETQYF | TGTGCCAGCAGCGTGGGGTGGGGAGGGGAAGAGACCCAGTACTTC
. | . | TRBJ2-3 | TRBV5-1 | CASSLEGGAATGTDTQYF | TGCGCCAGCAGCTTGGAAGGTGGGGCGGCCACAGGCACAGATACGCAGTATTTT
. | . | TRBJ2-3 | TRBV7-2 | CASSLLGSNTDTQYF | TGTGCCAGCAGCTTATTGGGCAGCAACACAGATACGCAGTATTTT
TRBD2 | few | TRBJ2-2 | TRBV5-1 | CASSRGGSGELFF | TGCGCCAGCAGCCGCGGGGGATCCGGGGAGCTGTTTTTT
. | . | TRBJ1-3 | TRBV30 | CAWSVKPSGNTIYF | TGTGCCTGGAGTGTAAAGCCATCTGGAAACACCATATATTTT
TRBD1 | . | TRBJ1-2 | TRBV4-1 | CASSQAGDRANSNYGYTF | TGCGCCAGCAGCCAAGCGGGGGACAGGGCAAACTCTAACTATGGCTACACCTTC
TRBD1 | . | TRBJ1-4 | TRBV29-1 | CSTRTGDEKLFF | TGCAGCACTCGGACAGGAGATGAAAAACTGTTTTTT
. | . | TRBJ1-5 | TRBV7-8 | CASSLAGINQPQHF | TGTGCCAGCAGCTTAGCCGGGATAAATCAGCCCCAGCATTTT
TRBD2 | . | TRBJ2-5 | TRBV28 | CASRDTSGLYQETQYF | TGTGCCAGCAGGGATACTAGCGGCCTGTACCAAGAGACCCAGTACTTC
. | . | TRBJ1-3 | TRBV9 | CASSVDGAAGNTIYF | TGTGCCAGCAGCGTAGATGGAGCAGCTGGAAACACCATATATTTT
. | . | TRBJ1-5 | TRBV21-1 | CASSKDGQGKGSNQPQHF | TGTGCCAGCAGCAAAGACGGTCAGGGAAAGGGGAGCAATCAGCCCCAGCATTTT
TRBD2 | few | TRBJ2-3 | TRBV5-1 | CASKVLGGSSPDTQYF | TGCGCCAGCAAAGTCTTAGGCGGGAGTTCCCCAGATACGCAGTATTTT
TRBD1 | . | TRBJ2-2 | TRBV27 | CASSYRGQLNTGELFF | TGTGCCAGCAGCTACCGGGGACAGCTGAACACCGGGGAGCTGTTTTTT
TRBD2 | . | TRBJ2-5 | TRBV7-3 | CASSFSAGQETQYF | TGTGCCAGCAGCTTCTCAGCGGGACAAGAGACCCAGTACTTC
. | . | TRBJ2-1 | TRBV28 | CASSKREIPIQFF | TGTGCCAGCAGTAAGAGGGAAATACCGATACAGTTCTTC
TRBD2 | once | TRBJ2-7 | TRBV5-8 | CASTLLGSGSIHEQYF | TGTGCCAGCACCCTCCTGGGGAGCGGGAGCATCCACGAGCAGTACTTC
. | once | TRBJ2-1 | TRBV5-1 | CASSLEGGEQFF | TGCGCCAGCAGCTTGGAGGGGGGTGAGCAGTTCTTC
. | . | TRBJ1-1 | TRBV11-2 | CASSSRGGDPSGEAFF | TGTGCCAGCAGCTCCCGGGGGGGCGACCCGTCGGGTGAAGCTTTCTTT
TRBD1 | . | TRBJ2-7 | TRBV9 | CASSAGTGETYEQYF | TGTGCCAGCAGCGCCGGGACAGGGGAAACCTACGAGCAGTACTTC
TRBD2 | . | TRBJ2-1 | TRBV7-9 | CASSSFWTSVNNEQFF | TGTGCCAGCAGCTCCTTCTGGACTAGCGTGAACAATGAGCAGTTCTTC
. | many | TRBJ1-1 | TRBV9 | CASSVGVYTNTEAFF | TGTGCCAGCAGCGTAGGGGTTTACACAAACACTGAAGCTTTCTTT
TRBD2 | . | TRBJ2-5 | TRBV6-1 | CASSERTSFETQYF | TGTGCCAGCAGTGAGCGGACTAGCTTTGAGACCCAGTACTTC
. | . | TRBJ1-2 | TRBV5-1 | CASSPVRGSYGYTF | TGCGCCAGCAGCCCCGTTAGGGGGAGCTATGGCTACACCTTC
TRBD2 | . | TRBJ2-5 | TRBV7-9 | CASSLTSGAQETQYF | TGTGCCAGCAGCCTGACTAGCGGGGCACAAGAGACCCAGTACTTC
. | . | TRBJ2-1 | TRBV5-1 | CASSFTDGEQFF | TGCGCCAGCAGCTTTACTGACGGTGAGCAGTTCTTC
. | . | TRBJ2-7 | TRBV28 | CASRSYRMGSYEQYF | TGTGCCAGCAGGAGCTACAGAATGGGTTCCTACGAGCAGTACTTC
TRBD1 | . | TRBJ2-1 | TRBV4-2 | CASSQGAGGQHNEQFF | TGTGCCAGCAGCCAAGGCGCAGGGGGCCAGCACAATGAGCAGTTCTTC
. | . | TRBJ1-5 | TRBV5-8 | CASSLEAGDQPQHF | TGTGCCAGCAGCTTGGAGGCAGGGGACCAGCCCCAGCATTTT
TRBD2 | many | TRBJ2-1 | TRBV10-3 | CAISRRGREGLRVEQFF | TGTGCCATCAGCCGACGAGGGCGGGAGGGCCTAAGAGTTGAGCAGTTCTTC
TRBD1 | . | TRBJ1-1 | TRBV7-8 | CASSLRQGLGIAFF | TGTGCCAGCAGCTTAAGACAGGGGCTAGGAATCGCTTTCTTT
. | . | TRBJ2-7 | TRBV18 | CASSPTGSSSYEQYF | TGTGCCAGCTCACCAACAGGTAGCAGCTCCTACGAGCAGTACTTC
TRBD1 | . | TRBJ2-6 | TRBV5-8 | CASILTGMAGANVLTF | TGTGCCAGCATCCTGACAGGGATGGCTGGGGCCAACGTCCTGACTTTC
. | few | TRBJ1-2 | TRBV6-1 | CASSARGPGGRGYTF | TGTGCCAGCAGCGCCAGGGGCCCCGGGGGTCGAGGCTACACCTTC
TRBD2 | . | TRBJ2-7 | TRBV15 | CATSRGVRREGYEQYF | TGTGCCACCAGCAGAGGGGTCCGGCGGGAGGGATACGAGCAGTACTTC
. | . | TRBJ1-3 | TRBV28 | CASRLSPENTIYF | TGTGCCAGCAGATTAAGCCCAGAAAACACCATATATTTT
. | once | TRBJ1-2 | TRBV19 | CATDPGRNYGYTF | TGTGCCACAGACCCGGGCAGGAACTATGGCTACACCTTC
TRBD2 | . | TRBJ2-5 | TRBV19 | CASSKLAGGGETQYF | TGTGCCAGTAGCAAACTAGCGGGAGGAGGAGAGACCCAGTACTTC
. | . | TRBJ2-5 | TRBV7-7 | CASSFSWTTGETQYF | TGTGCCAGCAGCTTTTCTTGGACTACCGGGGAGACCCAGTACTTC
. | . | TRBJ2-7 | TRBV25-1 | CASSELGGKALEQYF | TGTGCCAGCAGTGAATTGGGGGGTAAAGCCCTCGAGCAGTACTTC
. | . | TRBJ1-2 | TRBV29-1 | CSIGQIDGYTF | TGCAGCATTGGACAGATTGATGGCTACACCTTC
TRBD2 | . | TRBJ2-1 | TRBV10-3 | CAISGSLAGFGNEQFF | TGTGCCATCAGTGGATCTTTAGCGGGATTCGGCAATGAGCAGTTCTTC
. | . | TRBJ1-6 | TRBV18 | CASSLQGRGYNSPLHF | TGTGCCAGCTCACTCCAGGGAAGGGGCTATAATTCACCCCTCCACTTT
. | . | TRBJ1-2 | TRBV28 | CASSTYISNYGYTF | TGTGCCAGCAGTACGTATATTTCTAACTATGGCTACACCTTC
TRBD2 | once | TRBJ2-1 | TRBV5-1 | CASSEGLAGVYNEQFF | TGCGCCAGCAGCGAAGGACTAGCGGGCGTCTACAATGAGCAGTTCTTC
. | . | TRBJ2-7 | TRBV5-1 | CASSRGTYTYEQYF | TGCGCCAGCAGCCGTGGGACTTACACCTACGAGCAGTACTTC
. | . | TRBJ2-2 | TRBV7-9 | CACSETWAGELFF | TGTGCCTGCAGCGAAACCTGGGCCGGGGAGCTGTTTTTT